This T cell receptor (beta chain) was profiled in a study of T-cell memory formation after mild COVID-19. Looking at the study overall: TCR clustering was largely donor specific.

TCRdb redid the calling of the 5' RACE reads with MiXCR, one entry per CDR3 protein. The sample carries a few hundred thousand distinct CDR3 sequences, 20% recorded once. The sample holds a few counts of this clonotype. Antigen unknown. V was shortened by 0 bases and J by 5 bases, with 11 bases between the two germline ends. Germline V CDR1 and CDR2: SGDLS, YYNGEE. CDR3 size: 14 residues. Findings and limits, study-wide: Clones that shrank (day 15 to 85) were balanced CD4/CD8, whereas later expanders leaned CD4+.

This TCR derives from a man aged 18 to 29 who had mild COVID-19 (a few samples of this study predate the infection). Cell type and time point are not known. The sample was PBMCs or a T cell subset sorted from them (not recorded which). The J gene is TRBJ1-1, the V gene TRBV9, with D tentatively TRBD1 (6 bases). The CDR3 DNA follows: TGTGCCAGCAGCGTAGAGGGGGTCGGAACTGAAGCTTTCTTT. Protein sequence: CASSVEGVGTEAFF.